This T cell receptor (beta chain) was sequenced in a study of response to subunit inactivated influenza vaccine. Findings of the study overall: Authors suggested that a seasonal influenza vaccination recruits few new T cells each time.

This clonotype was observed a handful of times. Its antigen remains unknown. TCRdb reprocessed the RT-PCR reads via MiXCR and lists one record per CDR3 protein. The sample consists of about 830,000 distinct CDR3 sequences, about 18% of them appearing once. The CDR3 totals 12 residues. V lost 3 bases and J lost 2, with 5 bases in between. The sample in question was PBMCs from blood, obtained roughly 5 days after vaccination. The chain couples TRBV12-3 or TRBV12-4 to TRBJ2-7, with D hard to call. The clonotype originates from a man in his forties or fifties who received an inactivated influenza vaccine. CDR3 DNA: TGTGCCAGCAGTTTCAATCCCTACGAGCAGTACTTC. Protein: CASSFNPYEQYF.